Sequencing of this T cell receptor (beta chain) was carried out in a study of molecular identifiers for immune sequencing clone quantification. The V end lost 0 bases, the J end lost 1 base, and 11 bases lay between the germline ends. The CDR3 sequence is 15 residues long. Germline V CDR1 and CDR2: SGHTS, YDEGEE. TCRdb reanalysed the PCR reads using MiXCR and keeps one entry per CDR3 protein. Here the sample spans 100,000 or so distinct CDR3 sequences, over 30% being singletons. The sequencing sample was made of naive CD8+ T cells from blood, with Jurkat cell RNA spiked in. Subset in this sample: FACS-sorted CD8+CD4-CCR7+CD45RA+ naive T cells. The sequence was obtained from a human donor in good health. Some libraries in this study had Jurkat cell RNA spiked in. The chain links TRBV5-8 to TRBJ2-7; the D gene could be TRBD1 or TRBD2 (5 bases each). For the CDR3, the DNA is TGTGCCAGCAGCTTGGCGGGGCTAAGGTCCTACGAGCAGTACTTC. Translation gives CASSLAGLRSYEQYF.